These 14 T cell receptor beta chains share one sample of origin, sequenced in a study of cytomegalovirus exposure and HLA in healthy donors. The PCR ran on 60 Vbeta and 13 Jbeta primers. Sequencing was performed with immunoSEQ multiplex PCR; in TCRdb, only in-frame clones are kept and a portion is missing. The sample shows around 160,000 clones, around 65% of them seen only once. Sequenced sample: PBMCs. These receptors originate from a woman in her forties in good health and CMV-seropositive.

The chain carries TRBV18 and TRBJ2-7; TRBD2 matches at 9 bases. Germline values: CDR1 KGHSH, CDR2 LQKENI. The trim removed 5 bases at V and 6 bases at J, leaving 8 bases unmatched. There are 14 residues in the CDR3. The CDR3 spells CASSTGLAYSEQYF. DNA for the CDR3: TGTGCCAGCTCAACGGGACTAGCTTACAGCGAGCAGTACTTC.

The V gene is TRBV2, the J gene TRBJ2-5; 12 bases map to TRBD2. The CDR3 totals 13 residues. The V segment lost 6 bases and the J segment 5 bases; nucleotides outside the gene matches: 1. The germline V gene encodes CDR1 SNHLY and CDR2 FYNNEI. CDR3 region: CASRGTSGETQYF. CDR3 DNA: TGTGCCAGCAGGGGGACTAGCGGGGAGACCCAGTACTTC.

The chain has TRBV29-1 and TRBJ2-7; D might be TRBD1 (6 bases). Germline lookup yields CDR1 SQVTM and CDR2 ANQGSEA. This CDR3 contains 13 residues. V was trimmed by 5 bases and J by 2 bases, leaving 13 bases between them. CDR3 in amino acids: CSVRTALTYEQYF. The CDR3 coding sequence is TGCAGCGTTCGGACAGCTTTGACCTACGAGCAGTACTTC.

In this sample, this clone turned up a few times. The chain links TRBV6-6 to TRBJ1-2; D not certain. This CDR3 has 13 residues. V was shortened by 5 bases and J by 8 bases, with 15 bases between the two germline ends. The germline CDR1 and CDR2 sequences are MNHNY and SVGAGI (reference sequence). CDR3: CASSPERGGGYTF. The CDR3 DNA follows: TGTGCCAGCAGTCCCGAACGCGGAGGGGGCTACACCTTC.

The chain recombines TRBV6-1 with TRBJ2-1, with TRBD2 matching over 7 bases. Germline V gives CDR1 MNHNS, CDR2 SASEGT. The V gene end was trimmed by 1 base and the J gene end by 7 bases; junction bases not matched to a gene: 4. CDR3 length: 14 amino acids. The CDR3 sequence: CASSEGTSRNEQFF. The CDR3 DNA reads TGTGCCAGCAGTGAAGGGACTAGTCGGAATGAGCAGTTCTTC.

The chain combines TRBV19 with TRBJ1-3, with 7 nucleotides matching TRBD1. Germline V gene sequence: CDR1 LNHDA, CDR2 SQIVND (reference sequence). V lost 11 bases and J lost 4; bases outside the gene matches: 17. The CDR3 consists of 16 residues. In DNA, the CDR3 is TGTGCCGCCCGCTCAGACAGGGCATTTACCGGAAACACCATATATTTT. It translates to CAARSDRAFTGNTIYF.

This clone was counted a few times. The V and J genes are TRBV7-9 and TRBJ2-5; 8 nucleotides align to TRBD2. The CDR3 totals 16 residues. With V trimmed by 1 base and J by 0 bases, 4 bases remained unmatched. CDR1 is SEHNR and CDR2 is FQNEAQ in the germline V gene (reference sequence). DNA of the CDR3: TGTGCCAGCAGCTTAGGAGGCGGGGGGAACCAAGAGACCCAGTACTTC. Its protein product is CASSLGGGGNQETQYF.

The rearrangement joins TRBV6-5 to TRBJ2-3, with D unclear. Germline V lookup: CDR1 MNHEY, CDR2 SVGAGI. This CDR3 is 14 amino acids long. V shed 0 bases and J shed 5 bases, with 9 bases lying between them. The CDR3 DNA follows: TGTGCCAGCAGTTACTCGTTAGCAGTAGATACGCAGTATTTT. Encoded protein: CASSYSLAVDTQYF.

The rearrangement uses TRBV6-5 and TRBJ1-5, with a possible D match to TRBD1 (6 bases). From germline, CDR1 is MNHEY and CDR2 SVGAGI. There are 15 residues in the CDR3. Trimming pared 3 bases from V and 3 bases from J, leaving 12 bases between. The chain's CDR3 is CASSYNGGYNQPQHF. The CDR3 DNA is TGTGCCAGCAGTTATAATGGGGGCTACAATCAGCCCCAGCATTTT.

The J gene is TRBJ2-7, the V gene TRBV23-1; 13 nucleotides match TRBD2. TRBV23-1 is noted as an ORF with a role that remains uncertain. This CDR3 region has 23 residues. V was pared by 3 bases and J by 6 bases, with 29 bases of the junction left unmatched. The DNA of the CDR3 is TGCGCCAGCAGTCATCCCCCGGCGCGATTTGGGACTAGCGGGATCCCCAAAACCAGCGAGCAGTACTTC. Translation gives CASSHPPARFGTSGIPKTSEQYF.

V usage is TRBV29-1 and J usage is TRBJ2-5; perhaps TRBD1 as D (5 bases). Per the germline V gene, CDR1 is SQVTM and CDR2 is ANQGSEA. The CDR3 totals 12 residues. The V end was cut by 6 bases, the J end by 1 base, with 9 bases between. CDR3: CSVATVQETQYF. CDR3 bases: TGCAGCGTGGCGACAGTCCAAGAGACCCAGTACTTC.

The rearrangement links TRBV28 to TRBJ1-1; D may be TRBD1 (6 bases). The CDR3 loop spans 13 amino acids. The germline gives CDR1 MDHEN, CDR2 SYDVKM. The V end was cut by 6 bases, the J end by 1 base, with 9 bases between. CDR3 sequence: CASSQTGNTEAFF. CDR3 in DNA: TGTGCCAGCAGCCAGACAGGGAACACTGAAGCTTTCTTT.

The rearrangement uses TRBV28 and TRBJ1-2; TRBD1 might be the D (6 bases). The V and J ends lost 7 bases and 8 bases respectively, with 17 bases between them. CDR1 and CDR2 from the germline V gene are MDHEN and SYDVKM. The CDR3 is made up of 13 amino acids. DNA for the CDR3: TGTGCCAGCACCCCCCGTCAGGGGAAGGGCTACACCTTC. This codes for CASTPRQGKGYTF.

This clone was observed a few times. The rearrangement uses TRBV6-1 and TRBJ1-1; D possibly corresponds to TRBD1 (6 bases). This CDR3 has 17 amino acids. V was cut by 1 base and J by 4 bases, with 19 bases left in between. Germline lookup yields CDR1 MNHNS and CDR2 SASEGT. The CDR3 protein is CASSEGWGLGGGTEAFF. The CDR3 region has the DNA TGTGCCAGCAGTGAAGGATGGGGTTTGGGAGGGGGCACTGAAGCTTTCTTT.